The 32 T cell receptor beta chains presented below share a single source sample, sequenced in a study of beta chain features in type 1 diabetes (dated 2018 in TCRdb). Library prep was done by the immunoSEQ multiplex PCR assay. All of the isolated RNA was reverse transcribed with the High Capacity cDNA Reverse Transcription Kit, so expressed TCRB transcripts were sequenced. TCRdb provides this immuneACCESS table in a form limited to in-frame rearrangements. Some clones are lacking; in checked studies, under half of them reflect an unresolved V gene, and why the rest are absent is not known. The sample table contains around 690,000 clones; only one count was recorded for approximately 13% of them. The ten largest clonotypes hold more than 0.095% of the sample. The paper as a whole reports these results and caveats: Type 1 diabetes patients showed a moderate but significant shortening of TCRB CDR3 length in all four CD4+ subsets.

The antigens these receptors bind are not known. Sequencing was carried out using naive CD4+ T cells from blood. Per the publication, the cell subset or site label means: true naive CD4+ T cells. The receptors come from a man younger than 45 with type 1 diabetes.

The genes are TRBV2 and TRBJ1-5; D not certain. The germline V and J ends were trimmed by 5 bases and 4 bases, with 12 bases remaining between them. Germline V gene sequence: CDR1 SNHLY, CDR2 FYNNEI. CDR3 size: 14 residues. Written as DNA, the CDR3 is TGTGCCAGCAGTCAGAGTCCGGGGAATCAGCCCCAGCATTTT. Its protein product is CASSQSPGNQPQHF.

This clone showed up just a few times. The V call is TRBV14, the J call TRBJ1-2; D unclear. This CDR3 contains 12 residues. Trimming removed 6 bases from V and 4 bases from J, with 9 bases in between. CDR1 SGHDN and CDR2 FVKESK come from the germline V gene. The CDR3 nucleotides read TGTGCCAGCAGTCGCGGGCCCTATGGCTACACCTTC. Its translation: CASSRGPYGYTF.

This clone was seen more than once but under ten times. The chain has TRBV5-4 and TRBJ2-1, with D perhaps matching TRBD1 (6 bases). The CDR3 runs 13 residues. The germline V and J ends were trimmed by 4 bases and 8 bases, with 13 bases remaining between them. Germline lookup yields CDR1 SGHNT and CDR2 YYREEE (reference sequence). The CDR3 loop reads CASSDWTADEQFF. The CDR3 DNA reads TGTGCCAGCAGCGACTGGACAGCCGATGAGCAGTTCTTC.

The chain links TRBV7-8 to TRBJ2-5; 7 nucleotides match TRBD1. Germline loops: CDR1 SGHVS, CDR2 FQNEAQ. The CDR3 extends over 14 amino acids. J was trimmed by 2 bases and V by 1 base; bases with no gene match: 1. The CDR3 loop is CASSLGQGQETQYF. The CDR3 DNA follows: TGTGCCAGCAGCTTAGGACAGGGTCAAGAGACCCAGTACTTC. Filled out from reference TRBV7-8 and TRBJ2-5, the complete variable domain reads GAGVSQSPRYKVAKRGQDVALRCDPISGHVSLFWYQQALGQGPEFLTYFQNEAQLDKSGLPSDRFFAERPEGSVSTLKIQRTQQEDSAVYLCASSLGQGQETQYFGPGTRLLVL.

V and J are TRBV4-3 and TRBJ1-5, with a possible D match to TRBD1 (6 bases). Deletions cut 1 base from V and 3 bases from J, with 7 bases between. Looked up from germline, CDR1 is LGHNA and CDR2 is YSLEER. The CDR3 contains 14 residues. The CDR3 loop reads CASSQGQDNQPQHF. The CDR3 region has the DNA TGCGCCAGCAGCCAAGGACAGGACAATCAGCCCCAGCATTTT.

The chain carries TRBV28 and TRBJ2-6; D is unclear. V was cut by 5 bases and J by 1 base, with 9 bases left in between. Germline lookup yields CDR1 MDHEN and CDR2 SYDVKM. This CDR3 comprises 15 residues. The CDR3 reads CASSPTWSGANVLTF. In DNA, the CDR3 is TGTGCCAGCAGTCCGACTTGGTCTGGGGCCAACGTCCTGACTTTC.

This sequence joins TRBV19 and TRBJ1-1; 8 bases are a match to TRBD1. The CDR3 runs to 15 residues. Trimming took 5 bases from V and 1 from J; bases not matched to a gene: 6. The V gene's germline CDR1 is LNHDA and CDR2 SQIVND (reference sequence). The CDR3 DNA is TGTGCCAGTAGTCTTCGACAGGGGAGGAACACTGAAGCTTTCTTT. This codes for CASSLRQGRNTEAFF.

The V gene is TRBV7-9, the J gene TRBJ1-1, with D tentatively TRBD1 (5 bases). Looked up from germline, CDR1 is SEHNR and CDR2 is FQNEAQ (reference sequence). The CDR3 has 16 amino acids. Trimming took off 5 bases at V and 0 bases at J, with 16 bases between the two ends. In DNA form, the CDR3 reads TGTGCCAGCAGCCCAGCCCCAGCGGGGGTGAACACTGAAGCTTTCTTT. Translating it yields CASSPAPAGVNTEAFF.

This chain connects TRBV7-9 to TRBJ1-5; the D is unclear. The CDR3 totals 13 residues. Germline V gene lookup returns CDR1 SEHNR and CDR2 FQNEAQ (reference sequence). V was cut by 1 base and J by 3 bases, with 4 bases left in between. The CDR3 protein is CASSLVANQPQHF. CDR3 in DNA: TGTGCCAGCAGCTTAGTAGCCAATCAGCCCCAGCATTTT.

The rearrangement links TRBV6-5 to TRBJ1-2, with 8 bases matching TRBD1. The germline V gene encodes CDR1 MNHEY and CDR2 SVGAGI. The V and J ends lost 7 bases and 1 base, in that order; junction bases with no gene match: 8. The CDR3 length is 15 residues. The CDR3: CASIPRTGRNYGYTF. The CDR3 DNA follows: TGTGCCAGCATACCCAGGACAGGGCGTAACTATGGCTACACCTTC.

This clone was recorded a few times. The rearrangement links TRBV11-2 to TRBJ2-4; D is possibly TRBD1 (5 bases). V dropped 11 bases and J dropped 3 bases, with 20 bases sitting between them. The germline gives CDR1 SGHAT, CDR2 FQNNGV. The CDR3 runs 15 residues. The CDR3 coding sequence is TGTGCCTGCGCTTGGACAAAGCTGGTCAAAAACATTCAGTACTTC. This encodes CACAWTKLVKNIQYF.

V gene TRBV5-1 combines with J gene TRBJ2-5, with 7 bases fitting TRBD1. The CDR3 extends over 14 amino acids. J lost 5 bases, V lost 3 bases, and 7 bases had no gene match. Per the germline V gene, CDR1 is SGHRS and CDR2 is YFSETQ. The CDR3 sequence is CASSSGQRVETQYF. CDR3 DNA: TGCGCCAGCAGCTCGGGACAGCGAGTGGAGACCCAGTACTTC.

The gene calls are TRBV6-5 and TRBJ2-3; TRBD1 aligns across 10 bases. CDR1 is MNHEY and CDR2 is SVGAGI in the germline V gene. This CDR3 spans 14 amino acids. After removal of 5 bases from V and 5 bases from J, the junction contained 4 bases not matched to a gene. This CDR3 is CASSMDRGGDTQYF. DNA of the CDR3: TGTGCCAGCAGTATGGACAGGGGGGGAGATACGCAGTATTTT.

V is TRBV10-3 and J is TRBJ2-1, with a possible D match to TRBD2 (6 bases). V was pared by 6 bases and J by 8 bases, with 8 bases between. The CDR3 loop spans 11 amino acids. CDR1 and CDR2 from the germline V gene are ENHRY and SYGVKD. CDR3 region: CAISGGDEQFF. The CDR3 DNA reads TGTGCCATCAGCGGCGGGGATGAGCAGTTCTTC.

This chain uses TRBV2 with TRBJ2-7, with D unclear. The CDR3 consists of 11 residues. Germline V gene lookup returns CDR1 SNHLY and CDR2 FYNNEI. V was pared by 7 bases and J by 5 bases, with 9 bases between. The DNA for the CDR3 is TGTGCCAGCACGAAGGCAAACGAGCAGTACTTC. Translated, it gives CASTKANEQYF.

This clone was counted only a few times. CDR3: CASSPPSRVEETQYF. The CDR3 DNA is TGTGCCAGCTCACCACCGAGCAGGGTTGAAGAGACCCAGTACTTC. J is TRBJ2-5 and V is TRBV18; D is possibly TRBD1 (5 bases). The CDR3 has 15 amino acids. The V end lost 0 bases, the J end lost 3 bases, and 11 bases lay between the germline ends. Per germline, CDR1 KGHSH and CDR2 LQKENI.

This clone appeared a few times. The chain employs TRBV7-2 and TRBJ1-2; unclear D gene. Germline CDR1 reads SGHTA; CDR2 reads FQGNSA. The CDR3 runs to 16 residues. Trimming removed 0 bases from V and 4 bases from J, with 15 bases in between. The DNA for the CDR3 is TGTGCCAGCAGCTTAGCGCCATATCAGAAGGGCTATGGCTACACCTTC. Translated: CASSLAPYQKGYGYTF.

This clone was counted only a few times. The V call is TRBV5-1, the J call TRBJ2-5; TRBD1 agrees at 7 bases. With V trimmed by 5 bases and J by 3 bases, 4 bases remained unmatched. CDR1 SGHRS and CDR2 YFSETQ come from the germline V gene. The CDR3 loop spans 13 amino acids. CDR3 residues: CASRSGTEETQYF. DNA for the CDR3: TGCGCCAGCAGGTCCGGGACAGAAGAGACCCAGTACTTC.

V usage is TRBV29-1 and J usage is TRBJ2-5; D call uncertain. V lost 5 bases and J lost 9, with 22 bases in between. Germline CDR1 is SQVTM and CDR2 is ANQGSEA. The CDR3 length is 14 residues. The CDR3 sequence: CSVTPGQPLTAQYF. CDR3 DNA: TGCAGCGTTACTCCGGGTCAGCCTTTGACGGCCCAGTACTTC.

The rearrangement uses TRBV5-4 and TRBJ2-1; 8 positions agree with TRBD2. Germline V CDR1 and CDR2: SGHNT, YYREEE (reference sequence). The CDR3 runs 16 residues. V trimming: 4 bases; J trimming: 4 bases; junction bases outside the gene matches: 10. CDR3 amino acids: CASSPTGGGLYNEQFF. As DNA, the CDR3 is TGTGCCAGCAGCCCGACCGGGGGGGGTTTATACAATGAGCAGTTCTTC.

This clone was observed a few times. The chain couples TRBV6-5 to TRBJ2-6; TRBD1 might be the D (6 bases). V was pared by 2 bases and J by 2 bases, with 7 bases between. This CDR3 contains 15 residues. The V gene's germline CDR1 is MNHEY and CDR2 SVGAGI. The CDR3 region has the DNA TGTGCCAGCAGTTACAACAGGGCTGGGGCCAACGTCCTGACTTTC. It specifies CASSYNRAGANVLTF.

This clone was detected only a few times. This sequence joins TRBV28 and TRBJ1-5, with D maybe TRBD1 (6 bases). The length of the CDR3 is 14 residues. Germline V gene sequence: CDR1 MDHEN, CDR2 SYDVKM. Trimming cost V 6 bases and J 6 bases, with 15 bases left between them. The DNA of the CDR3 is TGTGCCAGCAGGCTCCAGGGAGGGGGTCAGCCCCAGCATTTT. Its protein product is CASRLQGGGQPQHF.

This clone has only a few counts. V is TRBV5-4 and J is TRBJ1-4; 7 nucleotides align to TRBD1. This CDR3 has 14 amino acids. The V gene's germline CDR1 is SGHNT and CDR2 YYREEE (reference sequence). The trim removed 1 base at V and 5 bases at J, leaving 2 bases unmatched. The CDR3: CASSLKTGNEKLFF. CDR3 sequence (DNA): TGTGCCAGCAGCTTGAAGACAGGGAATGAAAAACTGTTTTTT.

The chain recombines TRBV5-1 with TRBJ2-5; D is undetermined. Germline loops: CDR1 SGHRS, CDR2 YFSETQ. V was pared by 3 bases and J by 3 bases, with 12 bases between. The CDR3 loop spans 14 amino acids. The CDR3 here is CASSSLKEKETQYF. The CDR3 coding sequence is TGCGCCAGCAGCTCCCTTAAGGAGAAAGAGACCCAGTACTTC.

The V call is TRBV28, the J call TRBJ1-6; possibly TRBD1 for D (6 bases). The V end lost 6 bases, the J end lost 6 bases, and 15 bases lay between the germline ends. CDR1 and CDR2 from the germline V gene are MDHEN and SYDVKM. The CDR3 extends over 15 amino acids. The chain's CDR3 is CASRQETGSNSPLHF. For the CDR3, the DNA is TGTGCCAGCAGACAGGAGACAGGCTCTAATTCACCCCTCCACTTT.

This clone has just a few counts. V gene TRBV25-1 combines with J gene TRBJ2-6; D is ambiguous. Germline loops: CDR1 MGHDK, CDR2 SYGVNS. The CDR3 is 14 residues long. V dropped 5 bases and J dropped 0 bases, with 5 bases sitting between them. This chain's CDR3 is CASSPTSGANVLTF. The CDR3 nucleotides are TGTGCCAGCAGTCCGACCTCTGGGGCCAACGTCCTGACTTTC.

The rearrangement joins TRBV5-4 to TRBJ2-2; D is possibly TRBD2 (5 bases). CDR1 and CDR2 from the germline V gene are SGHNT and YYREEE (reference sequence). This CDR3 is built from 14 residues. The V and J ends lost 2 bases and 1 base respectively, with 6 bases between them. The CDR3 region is CASSFAGNTGELFF. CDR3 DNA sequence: TGTGCCAGCAGCTTCGCGGGGAACACCGGGGAGCTGTTTTTT.

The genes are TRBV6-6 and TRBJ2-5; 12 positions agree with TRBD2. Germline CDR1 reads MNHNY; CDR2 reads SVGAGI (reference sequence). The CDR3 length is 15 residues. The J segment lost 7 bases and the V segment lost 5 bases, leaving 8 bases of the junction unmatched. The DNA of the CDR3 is TGTGCCAGCAGTCCTAGCGGGGGGGTTATCGGGACCCAGTACTTC. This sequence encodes CASSPSGGVIGTQYF.

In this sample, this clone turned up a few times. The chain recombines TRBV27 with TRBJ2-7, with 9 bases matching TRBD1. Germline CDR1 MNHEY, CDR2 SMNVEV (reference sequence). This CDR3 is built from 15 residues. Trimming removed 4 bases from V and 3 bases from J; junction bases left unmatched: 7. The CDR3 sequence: CASSSPTGGIYEQYF. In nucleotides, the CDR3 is TGTGCCAGCAGTTCCCCGACAGGGGGGATCTACGAGCAGTACTTC.

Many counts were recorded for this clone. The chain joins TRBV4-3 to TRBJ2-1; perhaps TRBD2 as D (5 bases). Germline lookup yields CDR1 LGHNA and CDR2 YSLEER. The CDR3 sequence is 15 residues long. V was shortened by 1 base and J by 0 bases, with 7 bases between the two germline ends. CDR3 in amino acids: CASSQVGSSYNEQFF. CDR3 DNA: TGCGCCAGCAGCCAAGTAGGGAGCTCCTACAATGAGCAGTTCTTC.

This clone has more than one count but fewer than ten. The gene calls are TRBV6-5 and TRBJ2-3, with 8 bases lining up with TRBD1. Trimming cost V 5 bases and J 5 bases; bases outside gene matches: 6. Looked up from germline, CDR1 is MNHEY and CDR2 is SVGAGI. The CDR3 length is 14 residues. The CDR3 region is CASSPQGARDTQYF. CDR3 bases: TGTGCCAGCAGTCCCCAGGGGGCCAGAGATACGCAGTATTTT.

The CDR3 is CASSSRLLREWLRYNEQFF. The CDR3 DNA reads TGTGCCAGCAGCTCCCGCTTGCTAAGAGAGTGGCTGAGATACAATGAGCAGTTCTTC. The chain employs TRBV7-2 and TRBJ2-1; D remains unclear. CDR1 is SGHTA and CDR2 is FQGNSA in the germline V gene. V was clipped by 4 bases and J by 4 bases, with 26 bases between them. The CDR3 is 19 residues long.